One and the same sample provided the 9 T cell receptor beta chains below, sequenced in a study of circulating CD8 cells and anti-PD-1 response in melanoma. Four subsets defined by PD-1 and/or TIGIT were sorted from live CD3+CD8+TCRalphabeta+ cells. The QIAseq Immune Repertoire TCR panel built the libraries from roughly 16 ng of total RNA. TCRdb redid the calling of the reads with MiXCR, one entry per CDR3 protein. In the table there are 450 or so distinct CDR3 sequences, roughly 10% of which are singletons. The material sequenced was CD8+ T cells from PBMCs, taken at baseline or after one month of anti-PD-1 therapy (not recorded which). These receptor sequences come from a human donor with melanoma.

CDR3 protein: CASSGGSTAEQYF. The CDR3, as DNA: TGTGCCAGCAGCGGCGGAAGTACGGCCGAGCAGTACTTC. This sequence joins TRBV9 and TRBJ2-7; no definite D call. The CDR3 is made up of 13 amino acids. V lost 3 bases and J lost 6, with 13 bases in between. Germline CDR1 is SGDLS and CDR2 is YYNGEE. Full variable domain (rest looked up from reference TRBV9 and TRBJ2-7): DSGVTQTPKHLITATGQRVTLRCSPRSGDLSVYWYQQSLDQGLQFLIQYYNGEERAKGNILERFSAQQFPDLHSELNLSSLELGDSALYFCASSGGSTAEQYFGPGTRLTVT.

In its sample, this clonotype ranks as large. The chain recombines TRBV19 with TRBJ1-1; no clear D. Trimming stripped 1 base from V and 8 bases from J, with 5 bases between. Germline CDR1 and CDR2: LNHDA and SQIVND (reference sequence). The CDR3 length is 11 residues. CDR3 sequence: CASSIAQEAFF. The DNA of the CDR3 is TGTGCCAGTAGTATAGCACAGGAAGCTTTCTTT.

There are a few counts of this clonotype. Given a much more abundant clone one base away, this may be a read error. The chain couples TRBV7-3 to TRBJ2-1, with TRBD1 matching 7 bases. The V and J ends lost 5 bases and 6 bases, in that order; junction bases with no gene match: 10. CDR1 is SGHTA, CDR2 FQGTGA, per germline. This CDR3 comprises 15 residues. The DNA of the CDR3 is TGTGCCAGCAGCCCAACTCCGGGACAGAGCAATGAGCAGTTCTTC. Protein product: CASSPTPGQSNEQFF.

Relative to its sample, this clonotype is medium-sized. The chain couples TRBV19 to TRBJ1-1; D is unclear. CDR1 and CDR2 from the germline V gene are LNHDA and SQIVND (reference sequence). This CDR3 spans 11 amino acids. V gave up 8 bases and J gave up 4 bases, with 8 bases separating them. CDR3 protein: CASGSGTEAFF. The CDR3 DNA is TGTGCCAGTGGTTCGGGCACTGAAGCTTTCTTT.

This clonotype qualifies as medium-sized. The CDR3 region has the DNA TGTGCCTGGAGTGTGACGGGACGGAGCTCCTACAATGAGCAGTTCTTC. This codes for CAWSVTGRSSYNEQFF. The chain links TRBV30 to TRBJ2-1; D might be TRBD1 or TRBD2, each matching 5 bases. The CDR3 runs 16 residues. The germline V gene has CDR1 GTSNPN and CDR2 SVGIG (reference sequence). Between the trimmed V and J ends, which lost 0 bases and 0 bases, there was a span of 12 bases. The full variable domain, completed using reference TRBV30 and TRBJ2-1, is SQTIHQWPATLVQPVGSPLSLECTVEGTSNPNLYWYRQAAGRGLQLLFYSVGIGQISSEVPQNLSASRPQDRQFILSSKKLLLSDSGFYLCAWSVTGRSSYNEQFFGPGTRLTVL.

This clonotype is categorized as medium-sized (0.01 to 0.1%). CDR3: CASSAERNIQYF. CDR3 coding DNA: TGTGCCAGCAGCGCAGAGCGAAACATTCAGTACTTC. This chain connects TRBV7-8 to TRBJ2-4; D remains ambiguous. V was clipped by 5 bases and J by 6 bases, with 8 bases between them. From germline, CDR1 is SGHVS and CDR2 FQNEAQ. This CDR3 comprises 12 residues.

In this sample, this clonotype is large (0.1 to 1%). The chain uses TRBV25-1 and TRBJ1-5; D unclear. Trimming took 5 bases from V and 1 from J, leaving 9 bases between them. The germline V gene has CDR1 MGHDK and CDR2 SYGVNS. The length of the CDR3 is 14 residues. CDR3 loop: CASSHVTSNQPQHF. CDR3 sequence (DNA): TGTGCCAGCAGTCATGTAACGAGCAATCAGCCCCAGCATTTT.

This clonotype ranks as large. This sequence joins TRBV7-2 and TRBJ2-5; D could derive from TRBD1 or TRBD2 (6 bases each). CDR3 size: 14 residues. Per the germline V gene, CDR1 is SGHTA and CDR2 is FQGNSA. V was cut by 5 bases and J by 3 bases, with 13 bases left in between. For the CDR3, the DNA is TGTGCCAGCAGCCGATGGGGGGCGAAAGAGACCCAGTACTTC. Translation: CASSRWGAKETQYF.

By share, this clonotype counts as large. V is TRBV10-3 and J is TRBJ2-1, with D tentatively TRBD1 or TRBD2 (6 bases each). Deletions cut 5 bases from V and 6 bases from J, with 14 bases between. The CDR3 spans 14 residues. Germline CDR1 ENHRY, CDR2 SYGVKD. The CDR3 loop is CAISKWGAVNEQFF. In DNA, the CDR3 is TGTGCCATCAGTAAATGGGGGGCGGTCAATGAGCAGTTCTTC.